These 9 T cell receptor beta chains originate from one sample sequenced in a study of T cell responses to AZD1222 COVID-19 vaccine. Sequenced by immunoSEQ multiplex PCR; TCRdb stores in-frame clones only, minus some. The sample lists approximately 190,000 clones; approximately 93% were seen once. The specimen comprised peripheral blood, sampled 28 days after the second AZD1222 dose. These receptors were taken from an adult who received the AZD1222 COVID-19 vaccine.

The chain is built from TRBV6-4 and TRBJ2-3, with 9 positions matching TRBD2. Germline CDR1 reads MRHNA; CDR2 reads SNTAGT. After removal of 0 bases from V and 9 bases from J, the junction contained 7 bases not matched to a gene. The CDR3 spans 15 residues. The CDR3 here is CASSDSGSGGGTQYF. In DNA form, the CDR3 reads TGTGCCAGCAGTGACTCTGGTAGCGGGGGAGGGACGCAGTATTTT.

The chain has TRBV7-9 and TRBJ1-3, with D uncertain. The germline gives CDR1 SEHNR, CDR2 FQNEAQ (reference sequence). Trimming took 6 bases from V and 5 from J, leaving 11 bases between them. This CDR3 has 13 residues. CDR3 sequence reads: CASSLIDRNTIYF. CDR3 bases: TGTGCCAGCAGTCTCATAGACCGAAACACCATATATTTT.

This clone was seen just once. The J gene is TRBJ2-2, the V gene TRBV2, with D possibly being TRBD1 (7 bases). Germline CDR1 reads SNHLY; CDR2 reads FYNNEI. The length of the CDR3 is 15 residues. Trimming took 2 bases from V and 6 from J, leaving 13 bases between them. The CDR3 DNA follows: TGTGCCAGCAGTGAACAGGGGGGAAATGCCGGGGAGCTGTTTTTT. Protein product: CASSEQGGNAGELFF.

The chain links TRBV29-1 to TRBJ1-1; a possible D gene is TRBD1 (5 bases). This CDR3 has 13 residues. Germline V gives CDR1 SQVTM, CDR2 ANQGSEA. V was shortened by 4 bases and J by 1 base, with 10 bases between the two germline ends. CDR3 DNA sequence: TGCAGCGTTGTGGGGACGGGGAACACTGAAGCTTTCTTT. Translated: CSVVGTGNTEAFF.

This clone was recorded once. The V call is TRBV7-6, the J call TRBJ2-7; 9 bases agree with TRBD1. This CDR3 comprises 15 residues. The V segment lost 3 bases and the J segment 4 bases; nucleotides outside the gene matches: 7. Germline V gene sequence: CDR1 SGHVS, CDR2 FNYEAQ. The CDR3 reads CASSFGGQGVYEQYF. As DNA, the CDR3 is TGTGCCAGCAGCTTCGGGGGACAGGGTGTATACGAGCAGTACTTC.

CDR3 DNA: TGTGCCAGCAGTGAAGGAGGAGGGATCTCTGGAAACACCATATATTTT. Encoded protein: CASSEGGGISGNTIYF. This chain connects TRBV2 to TRBJ1-3; D is unclear. Looked up from germline, CDR1 is SNHLY and CDR2 is FYNNEI. This CDR3 spans 16 amino acids. V gave up 1 base and J gave up 0 bases, with 10 bases separating them.

The genes are TRBV11-2 and TRBJ1-2; unclear D gene. Per the germline V gene, CDR1 is SGHAT and CDR2 is FQNNGV. V was trimmed by 5 bases and J by 0 bases, leaving 19 bases between them. The CDR3 length is 17 residues. This CDR3 is CASSPIASRIANYGYTF. In DNA, the CDR3 is TGTGCCAGCAGCCCCATCGCGAGCAGGATAGCTAACTATGGCTACACCTTC.

J is TRBJ2-2 and V is TRBV6-6; the D call may be TRBD1 or TRBD2 (6 bases each). Germline values: CDR1 MNHNY, CDR2 SVGAGI (reference sequence). With 8 bases removed from V and 8 bases from J, the gap between germline ends came to 24 bases. The CDR3 sequence is 16 residues long. CDR3 in amino acids: CASLPGAYLSSGELFF. The CDR3 DNA is TGTGCCAGCCTCCCGGGGGCCTACCTCTCGTCGGGGGAGCTGTTTTTT.

The chain combines TRBV6-2 or TRBV6-3 with TRBJ2-7, with 11 bases that match TRBD2. V was pared by 5 bases and J by 3 bases, with 6 bases of the junction left unmatched. The CDR3 is made up of 15 amino acids. Germline CDR1 reads MNHEY; CDR2 reads SVGEGT. The chain's CDR3 is CASSQRGTSGYEQYF. CDR3 nucleotides: TGTGCCAGCAGTCAAAGGGGGACTAGCGGCTACGAGCAGTACTTC.